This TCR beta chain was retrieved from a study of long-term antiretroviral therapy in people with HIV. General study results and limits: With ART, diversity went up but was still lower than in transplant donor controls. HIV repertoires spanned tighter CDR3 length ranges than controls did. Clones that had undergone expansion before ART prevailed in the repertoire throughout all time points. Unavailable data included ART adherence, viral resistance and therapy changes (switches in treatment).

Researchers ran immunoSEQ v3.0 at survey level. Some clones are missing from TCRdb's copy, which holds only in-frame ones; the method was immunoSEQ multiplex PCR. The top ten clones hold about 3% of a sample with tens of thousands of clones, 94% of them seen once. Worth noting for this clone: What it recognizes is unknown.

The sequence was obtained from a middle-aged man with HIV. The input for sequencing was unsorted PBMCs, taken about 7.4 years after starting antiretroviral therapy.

DNA for the CDR3: TGTGCCAGCAGCGTAGGACTAGCGGGGTCCAGCACAGATACGCAGTATTTT. Translated, it gives CASSVGLAGSSTDTQYF. This chain links TRBV9 with TRBJ2-3, with TRBD2 matching 11 bases. The CDR3 has 17 amino acids. Per germline, CDR1 SGDLS and CDR2 YYNGEE. V was pared by 0 bases and J by 0 bases, with 3 bases of the junction left unmatched.